This TCR beta chain appears in the sequencing data of a study of T cell responses to AZD1222 COVID-19 vaccine (dated by TCRdb to 2020 to 2022). About the investigation overall: TCR sequencing covered roughly 230 trial participants: nearly 210 given two doses of AZD1222 and around 26 given two doses of MenACWY control vaccine. Trial participants were enrolled by age into 18-55, 56-69 and 70-plus year subgroups, with about 150, 27 and 61 TCR-sequenced participants respectively. General findings and caveats noted by the study authors: CD4 TCRs associated with the vaccine covered the entire spike protein, and the dominant responses were in regions 160-218 and 743-854. Participants were mostly white British and included more females than males, and it was suggested by the authors that clonal diversity may have been underestimated. Epitopes outside the regions mutated in the B.1.351 and B.1.1.7 variants were reportedly recognized by nearly half of the unique spike-specific TCRs. After two AZD1222 doses, both the breadth and the depth of spike-specific TCRs were significantly higher than at day 0 and than in MenACWY recipients. Conclusions about previously exposed vaccinees are limited because only five to seven AZD1222 recipients were SARS-CoV-2 seropositive at baseline. No day 14 peak-response samples were available, so repertoires were characterized only after the peak T cell response. The 56-69-year group was small, and its depth increase did not reach significance, likely because of low power.

The CDR3 goes from the cysteine to the phenylalanine over 14 residues. The CDR3 DNA has 42 bases and is translated from base 1. Cut back by 10 bases and 0 bases, the V and J ends lie 13 bases apart. The germline V gene gives CDR1 as SNHLY and CDR2 as FYNNEI. The CDR3 regions of human TCRbeta chains were analyzed by immunosequencing. Processing in the source paper ran as follows. TCRs in the repertoires were compared against a reference library of SARS-CoV-2-specific TCRs that had been generated with the MIRA antigen-specificity platform. Breadth was defined as the fraction of unique TCRs that were SARS-CoV-2-associated, and depth was defined as the fraction of total T cells that were SARS-CoV-2-associated. Using the MIRA data, every spike-specific TCR was mapped to the spike region that the TCR reacted to and assigned to either a CD4 or a CD8 class. Log10-transformed breadth and depth values were compared by one-way ANOVA with Sidak's multiple comparisons tests. This is the immuneACCESS table as TCRdb keeps it, with only in-frame sequences that have V and J called. A part of the clones is gone; compared with another copy, unresolved V genes explain less than half, and the rest is unexplained. V and J calls and clone size come straight from that table; D and trimming were deduced from the DNA. Across this sample there are 120,000 to 150,000 clones, with more than 70% seen only once. Approximately 5.4% of the sample is taken by the ten largest.

This clone is termed medium-sized (0.01 to 0.1%). Its cognate antigen has yet to be identified. No base qualities exist here, and no much larger clone lies one base off it. The sample's time point label, decoded: about 28 days (+/-7) after the second vaccine dose. AZD1222 recipients given second doses at about 4 weeks or at about 12 weeks were pooled, since spike-specific TCR depth and breadth were not found to differ between the two schedules. Vaccinee samples were obtained from the UK trials COV001 and COV002, which included a single-blind randomized controlled phase 2/3 trial of AZD1222 (ChAdOx1 nCoV-19) in healthy adults. Trial participant PBMC samples were collected at day 0 and day 28 after the second dose for TCRbeta chain sequencing.

The sequenced sample was peripheral blood, obtained 28 days after the second AZD1222 dose. The TCR comes from an adult who received the AZD1222 COVID-19 vaccine. This chain is built from TRBV2 and TRBJ1-5; perhaps TRBD1 is the D gene, with 6 bases matching. The CDR3 region has the sequence CATTGHYSNQPQHF. The nucleotide sequence is TGTGCCACCACGGGACATTATAGCAATCAGCCCCAGCATTTT.